These 15 T cell receptor beta chains were all obtained from the same sample, sequenced in a study of control samples from healthy donors and cancer patients. TCRdb keeps only in-frame clones here, not all; method: immunoSEQ multiplex PCR. The table has 100,000 to 150,000 clones, around nine tenths seen once; the top ten hold about 8.7%. Material for sequencing was blood. The receptors come from a man between 35 and 55 years old in good health.

This rearrangement joins TRBV4-3 to TRBJ1-2; 10 bases are shared with TRBD1. V gave up 2 bases and J gave up 6 bases; unmatched junction bases: 6. Germline V gene data show CDR1 as LGHNA and CDR2 as YSLEER. This CDR3 region has 15 residues. The CDR3 spells CASSQSGTGVNGYTF. As DNA, the CDR3 is TGCGCCAGCAGCCAATCCGGGACAGGGGTCAATGGCTACACCTTC.

This sequence joins TRBV6-2 or TRBV6-3 and TRBJ1-1; D may be TRBD1 (5 bases). Trimming pared 0 bases from V and 6 bases from J, leaving 14 bases between. Germline V CDR1 and CDR2: MNHEY, SVGEGT. The CDR3 has 15 residues. In nucleotides, the CDR3 is TGTGCCAGCAGTTACTCCCGGTCCCTGGGGGCTGAAGCTTTCTTT. It yields the protein CASSYSRSLGAEAFF.

This sequence joins TRBV29-1 and TRBJ1-4; D might be TRBD1 (5 bases). The V and J ends lost 3 bases and 8 bases respectively, with 19 bases between them. This CDR3 has 15 residues. Germline V CDR1 and CDR2: SQVTM, ANQGSEA. The CDR3, as DNA: TGCAGCGTTGACGGCTTCAGCGGAGGGGAAGAAAAACTGTTTTTT. Its protein product is CSVDGFSGGEEKLFF.

J is TRBJ2-5 and V is TRBV24-1, with 7 bases that match TRBD2. Unmatched junction bases numbered 2, after V lost 2 bases and J lost 3 bases. In germline, CDR1 is KGHDR, CDR2 SFDVKD. The CDR3 sequence is 14 residues long. The CDR3 is CATSDWAGEETQYF. CDR3 sequence (DNA): TGTGCCACCAGTGATTGGGCGGGGGAAGAGACCCAGTACTTC.

The count of this clone is one. The chain carries TRBV27 and TRBJ1-5; no definite D call. Looked up from germline, CDR1 is MNHEY and CDR2 is SMNVEV (reference sequence). The V end lost 8 bases, the J end lost 7 bases, and 18 bases lay between the germline ends. This CDR3 contains 14 residues. Here the CDR3 reads CASGPTRDGQPQHF. Written as DNA, the CDR3 is TGTGCCAGCGGACCTACGAGGGATGGGCAGCCCCAGCATTTT.

The V and J genes are TRBV13 and TRBJ1-6; unclear D gene. In germline, CDR1 is PRHDT, CDR2 FYEKMQ (reference sequence). This CDR3 is built from 13 residues. Deletions cut 2 bases from V and 10 bases from J, with 9 bases between. CDR3 DNA: TGTGCCAGCAGCTTAATGTCGACCTCACCCCTCCACTTT. As protein: CASSLMSTSPLHF. Variable domain in full (rest from reference TRBV13 and TRBJ1-6): AAGVIQSPRHLIKEKRETATLKCYPIPRHDTVYWYQQGPGQDPQFLISFYEKMQSDKGSIPDRFSAQQFSDYHSELNMSSLELGDSALYFCASSLMSTSPLHFGNGTRLTVT.

The chain couples TRBV7-7 to TRBJ2-7; 8 bases line up with TRBD1. Germline V gene sequence: CDR1 SSHAT, CDR2 FNYEAQ (reference sequence). This CDR3 has 14 amino acids. After removal of 1 base from V and 4 bases from J, the junction contained 3 bases not matched to a gene. In DNA, the CDR3 is TGTGCCAGCAGCTTAGACAGGGGGGAGTACGAGCAGTACTTC. It codes for CASSLDRGEYEQYF.

A single count supports this clone. V gene TRBV24-1 combines with J gene TRBJ1-1; D not certain. CDR1 and CDR2 (germline): KGHDR, SFDVKD. CDR3 size: 14 residues. Trimming removed 6 bases from V and 1 base from J, with 11 bases in between. CDR3 amino acids: CATSSDSRNTEAFF. The CDR3 nucleotides read TGTGCCACCAGTAGTGACTCGCGGAACACTGAAGCTTTCTTT.

Only a few counts were recorded for this clone. The rearrangement uses TRBV12-5 and TRBJ2-1; 11 bases align to TRBD1. The trim removed 9 bases at V and 4 bases at J, leaving 5 bases unmatched. Germline V gene data show CDR1 as LGHNT and CDR2 as FRNRAP. This CDR3 has 14 residues. CDR3 in DNA: TGTGCTAGCGGCGGGACAGGGGGTTACAATGAGCAGTTCTTC. Translated, it gives CASGGTGGYNEQFF.

The chain uses TRBV29-1 and TRBJ1-2; the D gene is possibly TRBD1 (6 bases). The CDR3 has 12 amino acids. V lost 4 bases to trimming and J lost 4 bases, with 10 bases between them. CDR1 and CDR2 from the germline V gene are SQVTM and ANQGSEA. DNA of the CDR3: TGCAGCGTTGGAAGGGACACCTATGGCTACACCTTC. This sequence encodes CSVGRDTYGYTF.

This clone has a handful of counts. The rearrangement joins TRBV28 to TRBJ1-2; D is undetermined. Trimming left V 3 bases short and J 4 bases short, with 6 bases between. CDR1 and CDR2 from the germline V gene are MDHEN and SYDVKM. The CDR3 totals 12 residues. This chain's CDR3 is CASSFGSYGYTF. The CDR3 DNA follows: TGTGCCAGCAGTTTCGGCAGCTATGGCTACACCTTC.

This chain joins TRBV11-3 and TRBJ2-2; TRBD1 matches 9 bases. The ends lost 4 bases at V and 7 bases at J; junction bases unmatched: 4. CDR1 and CDR2 from the germline V gene are SGHNT and YENEEA. CDR3 size: 14 residues. CDR3 DNA: TGTGCCAGCAGCTCGGACAGGGGTCACGGGGAGCTGTTTTTT. It codes for CASSSDRGHGELFF. Full variable domain (missing parts from reference TRBV11-3 and TRBJ2-2): EAGVVQSPRYKIIEKKQPVAFWCNPISGHNTLYWYLQNLGQGPELLIRYENEEAVDDSQLPKDRFSAERLKGVDSTLKIQPAELGDSAVYLCASSSDRGHGELFFGEGSRLTVL.

DNA of the CDR3: TGCAGCGTTGAACGGACAGGGACTGAAGCTTTCTTT. Translated: CSVERTGTEAFF. The chain recombines TRBV29-1 with TRBJ1-1; 8 bases are shared with TRBD1. Germline V gene data show CDR1 as SQVTM and CDR2 as ANQGSEA. V trimming: 2 bases; J trimming: 5 bases; junction bases outside the gene matches: 1. The CDR3 is 12 amino acids.

The genes are TRBV5-5 and TRBJ2-3, with 7 bases that match TRBD1. Germline-derived CDR1 and CDR2 are SGHKS and YYEKEE (reference sequence). J was trimmed by 3 bases and V by 4 bases; bases with no gene match: 11. The CDR3 consists of 16 residues. CDR3 in amino acids: CASSTQPGQSTDTQYF. The CDR3 coding sequence is TGTGCCAGCAGCACTCAACCGGGACAGTCTACAGATACGCAGTATTTT.

Written as DNA, the CDR3 is TGCGCCAGCAGCCCCAGGGGGTGGGGAGAGACCCAGTACTTC. Translated, it gives CASSPRGWGETQYF. This chain links TRBV4-3 with TRBJ2-5; 7 bases match TRBD1. The CDR3 spans 14 residues. Germline lookup yields CDR1 LGHNA and CDR2 YSLEER. The V segment lost 4 bases and the J segment 4 bases; nucleotides outside the gene matches: 6.